Below, 23 T cell receptor beta chains from the same sample are listed, as sequenced in a study of glioma-infiltrating T cells after dendritic cell vaccination. Time point reported: after dendritic cell vaccination, including at tumor progression/relapse. TCRdb's copy holds only in-frame clones and misses some; the assay was immunoSEQ multiplex PCR. The sample holds more than 45,000 clones, around 85% seen once. The sequenced sample was blood, obtained after dendritic cell vaccination. These receptors originate from a human donor with glioblastoma.

The chain combines TRBV27 with TRBJ2-7; tentative D call: TRBD2 (6 bases). The CDR3 loop spans 16 amino acids. Trimming left V 4 bases short and J 0 bases short, with 16 bases between. Germline V gene lookup returns CDR1 MNHEY and CDR2 SMNVEV (reference sequence). The DNA of the CDR3 is TGTGCCAGCAGTTCATTACTAGCTTCTCGCTCCTACGAGCAGTACTTC. It codes for CASSSLLASRSYEQYF.

The gene calls are TRBV5-6 and TRBJ1-1; D is ambiguous. The V gene lost 3 bases and the J gene lost 9 bases, with 12 bases spanning the gap. The CDR3 consists of 12 residues. Germline lookup yields CDR1 SGHDT and CDR2 YYEEEE. CDR3 protein: CASSSGDFKAFF. CDR3 bases: TGTGCCAGCAGCTCCGGGGATTTTAAAGCTTTCTTT.

V gene TRBV27 combines with J gene TRBJ1-1, with a possible D match to TRBD1 (6 bases). The V gene lost 8 bases and the J gene lost 8 bases, with 18 bases spanning the gap. Germline V gene data show CDR1 as MNHEY and CDR2 as SMNVEV (reference sequence). The CDR3 covers 13 residues. The CDR3: CASGTHPQGEAFF. The CDR3 coding sequence is TGTGCCAGCGGCACACATCCACAGGGCGAAGCTTTCTTT.

The rearrangement uses TRBV30 and TRBJ2-7; TRBD2 might be the D (6 bases). Between the trimmed V and J ends, which lost 0 bases and 6 bases, there was a span of 9 bases. Germline CDR1 and CDR2: GTSNPN and SVGIG (reference sequence). The CDR3 covers 12 residues. The CDR3 bases are TGTGCCTGGAGTGTGGAGGGTGGCGAGCAGTACTTC. Translating gives CAWSVEGGEQYF.

The chain combines TRBV4-1 with TRBJ1-2; TRBD1 matches at 7 bases. Per germline, CDR1 MGHRA and CDR2 YSYEKL. The CDR3 runs 15 residues. The ends lost 0 bases at V and 5 bases at J; junction bases unmatched: 6. The CDR3 DNA reads TGCGCCAGCAGCCAAGAGACAGGGTTTGGATATGGCTACACCTTC. This sequence encodes CASSQETGFGYGYTF.

The chain employs TRBV7-9 and TRBJ1-6; TRBD1 might be the D (5 bases). Germline CDR1 reads SEHNR; CDR2 reads FQNEAQ (reference sequence). The CDR3 runs 14 residues. V lost 4 bases, J lost 11 bases, and 15 bases lay in between. CDR3 protein: CASSWDGGGAPLHF. The CDR3 DNA is TGTGCCAGCAGCTGGGACGGAGGAGGGGCACCCCTCCACTTT. The whole variable domain, remainder taken from reference TRBV7-9 and TRBJ1-6, is DTGVSQNPRHKITKRGQNVTFRCDPISEHNRLYWYRQTLGQGPEFLTYFQNEAQLEKSRLLSDRFSAERPKGSFSTLEIQRTEQGDSAMYLCASSWDGGGAPLHFGNGTRLTVT.

The chain has TRBV18 and TRBJ1-6; 9 bases are shared with TRBD1. CDR1 is KGHSH, CDR2 LQKENI, per germline. The CDR3 consists of 16 residues. Losses at the gene ends were 3 bases for V and 11 bases for J; bases not matched to a gene: 11. CDR3 DNA: TGTGCCAGCTCACCCTCCACCGGGACAGGGACTACACCCCTCCACTTT. Encoded protein: CASSPSTGTGTTPLHF.

This chain joins TRBV5-4 and TRBJ2-3; the match to TRBD2 covers 11 bases. The J segment lost 5 bases and the V segment lost 4 bases, leaving 6 bases of the junction unmatched. The CDR3 is 15 residues long. Germline lookup yields CDR1 SGHNT and CDR2 YYREEE (reference sequence). Here the CDR3 DNA reads TGTGCCAGCAGCGCCCGACTAGCGGGGAAAGATACGCAGTATTTT. Residues: CASSARLAGKDTQYF. The full variable domain, in which reference TRBV5-4 and TRBJ2-3 provide the parts outside the CDR3, is ETGVTQSPTHLIKTRGQQVTLRCSSQSGHNTVSWYQQALGQGPQFIFQYYREEENGRGNFPPRFSGLQFPNYSSELNVNALELDDSALYLCASSARLAGKDTQYFGPGTRLTVL.

This chain links TRBV19 with TRBJ2-3, with TRBD1 identical over 9 bases. Looked up from germline, CDR1 is LNHDA and CDR2 is SQIVND (reference sequence). The CDR3 runs 16 residues. V was pared by 6 bases and J by 4 bases, with 11 bases of the junction left unmatched. In DNA, the CDR3 is TGTGCCAGTAGACACGGGACAGGGATAGGTGCAGATACGCAGTATTTT. Protein product: CASRHGTGIGADTQYF.

V and J are TRBV5-1 and TRBJ2-7; TRBD1 agrees at 7 bases. CDR1 and CDR2 (germline): SGHRS, YFSETQ. V was clipped by 0 bases and J by 2 bases; unmatched bases: 2. This CDR3 has 14 residues. CDR3 amino acids: CASSLEGATYEQYF. CDR3 sequence (DNA): TGCGCCAGCAGCTTGGAGGGGGCCACCTACGAGCAGTACTTC.

The V and J genes are TRBV6-4 and TRBJ1-2; possible D gene TRBD1, 5 bases. V was cut by 6 bases and J by 5 bases, with 13 bases left in between. Per the germline V gene, CDR1 is MRHNA and CDR2 is SNTAGT. This CDR3 spans 13 amino acids. CDR3 sequence reads: CASSREGSYGYTF. The CDR3 coding sequence is TGTGCCAGCAGCAGGGAGGGTTCATATGGCTACACCTTC.

V and J are TRBV11-2 and TRBJ1-6; 9 nucleotides align to TRBD1. CDR1 SGHAT and CDR2 FQNNGV come from the germline V gene. J was trimmed by 8 bases and V by 1 base; bases with no gene match: 3. This CDR3 region has 15 residues. DNA for the CDR3: TGTGCCAGCAGCTTAGGGGGACAGGGAGATTCACCCCTCCACTTT. Translating gives CASSLGGQGDSPLHF.

The table lists this clone with a count of one. The chain recombines TRBV9 with TRBJ1-2; D not certain. The V end was cut by 6 bases, the J end by 5 bases, with 14 bases between. The CDR3 sequence is 13 residues long. Per the germline V gene, CDR1 is SGDLS and CDR2 is YYNGEE. The CDR3 loop is CASNEEDAYGYTF. In DNA form, the CDR3 reads TGTGCCAGCAATGAGGAGGACGCATATGGCTACACCTTC.

The V gene is TRBV4-1, the J gene TRBJ2-7, with D unresolved. This CDR3 is built from 14 residues. Looked up from germline, CDR1 is MGHRA and CDR2 is YSYEKL. With 5 bases removed from V and 0 bases from J, the gap between germline ends came to 11 bases. CDR3 bases: TGCGCCAGCAGCACCGGGTCAAACTCCTACGAGCAGTACTTC. Protein: CASSTGSNSYEQYF.

This sequence joins TRBV5-1 and TRBJ1-1; D unclear. The CDR3 covers 13 residues. CDR1 is SGHRS, CDR2 YFSETQ, per germline. V was trimmed by 5 bases and J by 4 bases, leaving 12 bases between them. The CDR3 reads CASRPPNSTEAFF. The DNA of the CDR3 is TGCGCCAGCAGACCTCCGAATAGCACTGAAGCTTTCTTT.

The chain employs TRBV27 and TRBJ2-7; possibly TRBD2 for D (6 bases). With 8 bases removed from V and 4 bases from J, the gap between germline ends came to 15 bases. Germline lookup yields CDR1 MNHEY and CDR2 SMNVEV (reference sequence). This CDR3 has 13 residues. In DNA, the CDR3 is TGTGCCAGCGGGACTTGGGGGACGTACGAGCAGTACTTC. It encodes CASGTWGTYEQYF.

A word on this clone: It is unclear where the CDR3 begins or ends on the DNA, so no DNA is shown, and the CDR3 is as TCRdb lists it. The chain carries TRBV4-3 and TRBJ2-2; the table's D call TRBD2 went unverified against the DNA. The CDR3 length is 14 residues, termini included. The germline gives CDR1 LGHNA, CDR2 YSLEER. This chain's CDR3 is CASSFGEGTGELFF.

The rearrangement joins TRBV30 to TRBJ2-7, with D tentatively TRBD2 (5 bases). V was cut by 2 bases and J by 4 bases, with 12 bases left in between. The CDR3 extends over 13 amino acids. Germline CDR1 GTSNPN, CDR2 SVGIG (reference sequence). CDR3 bases: TGTGCCTGGAGTCCCGGGGTCATTTACGAGCAGTACTTC. This sequence encodes CAWSPGVIYEQYF.

Notes on this clone: A read error may account for a junction end that differs from germline. At the DNA level, this CDR3 is encoded by other sequences in the same sample as well. Here the CDR3 DNA reads TGTGCCAGCATGAGGACAGGGACGGATTCCCCCCTCCACTTT. Translating it yields CASMRTGTDSPLHF. V is TRBV2 and J is TRBJ1-6, with 8 bases that match TRBD1. This CDR3 is built from 14 residues. Germline V lookup: CDR1 SNHLY, CDR2 FYNNEI.

This rearrangement joins TRBV18 to TRBJ1-2, with D unresolved. In germline, CDR1 is KGHSH, CDR2 LQKENI. V lost 4 bases to trimming and J lost 8 bases, with 17 bases between them. The CDR3 runs to 14 residues. CDR3 sequence reads: CASSQTQGDGGYTF. CDR3 in DNA: TGTGCCAGCTCACAAACACAAGGCGACGGGGGCTACACCTTC.

The V and J genes are TRBV7-3 and TRBJ2-1; possibly TRBD1 for D (7 bases). The germline V gene encodes CDR1 SGHTA and CDR2 FQGTGA. The CDR3 has 14 residues. The germline V and J ends were trimmed by 5 bases and 2 bases, with 10 bases remaining between them. In DNA, the CDR3 is TGTGCCAGCAGCGCGGGACAGACCTACAATGAGCAGTTCTTC. Amino acids: CASSAGQTYNEQFF.

This chain connects TRBV25-1 to TRBJ2-7; 10 nucleotides line up with TRBD1. With 6 bases clipped from V and 3 bases from J, the junction kept 8 bases outside the gene matches. In germline, CDR1 is MGHDK, CDR2 SYGVNS. The CDR3 is made up of 15 amino acids. Here the CDR3 reads CASSDPGQGYYEQYF. The DNA of the CDR3 is TGTGCCAGCAGCGACCCGGGACAGGGGTACTACGAGCAGTACTTC.

This clone is a singleton in its sample. This chain uses TRBV5-6 with TRBJ1-1; 7 bases fit TRBD1. Looked up from germline, CDR1 is SGHDT and CDR2 is YYEEEE. CDR3 length: 15 amino acids. V trimming: 2 bases; J trimming: 1 base; junction bases outside the gene matches: 5. The CDR3 region is CASSLTGAENTEAFF. The DNA for the CDR3 is TGTGCCAGCAGCTTAACAGGGGCGGAGAACACTGAAGCTTTCTTT.